This section outlines one T cell receptor (beta chain) sequence together with its context. Its antigen is undetermined. Germline V gives CDR1 MNHEY, CDR2 SVGAGI. The CDR3 is 15 residues long. Trimming took 6 bases from V and 6 from J, leaving 17 bases between them. Produced via immunoSEQ multiplex PCR; TCRdb's table is partial and in-frame only. The sample contains some 150,000 clones, approximately 90% of which appear only once. This sample is drawn from a study of T cell responses to AZD1222 COVID-19 vaccine. Study observations and caveats: At study baseline, merely five or six AZD1222 recipients were seropositive. Per reports, nearly half of all spike-specific TCRs target regions that are unmutated in variants. There were repertoire samples only from the period after the peak T cell response. Spike regions recognized by vaccine-associated CD4 TCRs spanned the protein, led by 160-218 and 743-854.

Here the sequenced sample was peripheral blood, taken on day 0 of AZD1222 vaccination. The genes are TRBV6-5 and TRBJ1-4; TRBD1 might be the D (6 bases). The sequence came from an adult in good health. CDR3 in DNA: TGTGCCAGCAGCCTCGGTGGGGGCTCGGATGAAAAACTGTTTTTT. Its translation: CASSLGGGSDEKLFF.